This is a list of T cell receptor beta chains from one sample in a study of T cells after posttransplantation cyclophosphamide. Data came from immunoSEQ multiplex PCR; TCRdb stores just in-frame clones and leaves some out. The sample is made up of over 35,000 clones, none counted only once. The sample taken for sequencing was PBMCs. These receptors originate from a man aged 50 to 59 in good health, CMV-negative, and a related stem cell transplant donor. CDR3s include the opening cysteine and the closing phenylalanine or tryptophan. D genes are given only for firm matches. Clone size, where shown, is once, few, many, or a class for clones that have expanded.

size	D	V	J	DNA	CDR3
many	TRBD1	TRBV18	TRBJ1-4	TGTGCCAGCTCACCATTGATCAGATGGACAGGGGATGAAAAACTGTTTTTT	CASSPLIRWTGDEKLFF
many	TRBD1	TRBV10-3	TRBJ2-7	TGTGCCATCGGGACCGGGACAGGGGCCTACGAGCAGTACTTC	CAIGTGTGAYEQYF
many	.	TRBV5-4	TRBJ1-1	TGTGCCAGCAGCTTGAATTCTGGGGGGAGCACTGAAGCTTTCTTT	CASSLNSGGSTEAFF
many	.	TRBV7-9	TRBJ1-4	TGTGCCAGCGGTTGGACAGAGACGAATGAAAAACTGTTTTTT	CASGWTETNEKLFF
many	TRBD1	TRBV7-9	TRBJ2-3	TGTGCCAGCAGCCCGACGGGACAGGGCACAGATACGCAGTATTTT	CASSPTGQGTDTQYF
many	TRBD2	TRBV29-1	TRBJ2-1	TGCAGCGTTGGAACTAGCGGGGGCCGCTCCTACAATGAGCAGTTCTTC	CSVGTSGGRSYNEQFF
few	TRBD1	TRBV5-4	TRBJ2-2	TGTGCCAGCAGCGCCGAATCAGGGGGCCGAGGGACCGGGGAGCTGTTTTTT	CASSAESGGRGTGELFF
many	TRBD1	TRBV25-1	TRBJ2-2	TGTGCCAGCAGTAAGGGACAGGGGACCGGGGAGCTGTTTTTT	CASSKGQGTGELFF
many	.	TRBV9	TRBJ1-6	TGTGCCAGCAGCCCGGCTGGAGCTAATAATTCACCCCTCCACTTT	CASSPAGANNSPLHF
many	.	TRBV6-1	TRBJ2-5	TGTGCCACCGTAGGCCTAGCCAGTGAGACCCAGTACTTC	CATVGLASETQYF
many	.	TRBV19	TRBJ2-5	TGTGCCAGTAGTACCATCCGGGGGTCAGAAGAGACCCAGTACTTC	CASSTIRGSEETQYF
many	.	TRBV19	TRBJ1-3	TGTGCCAGTAGTATCGGTAGAAGCTCTGGAAACACCATATATTTT	CASSIGRSSGNTIYF
many	.	TRBV30	TRBJ2-7	TGTGCCTGCTCGTTTGTAGAGCAGTACTTC	CACSFVEQYF
many	.	TRBV6-6	TRBJ1-1	TGTGCCAGCAGTGGATACAGAAACGAAGCTTTCTTT	CASSGYRNEAFF
many	.	TRBV6-4	TRBJ1-5	TGTGCCAGCAGTGACTCGAATCCTCAGGGCAATCAGCCCCAGCATTTT	CASSDSNPQGNQPQHF
many	TRBD2	TRBV15	TRBJ2-2	TGTGCCACCAGCAGAATAGCGGGGCCGAACACCGGGGAGCTGTTTTTT	CATSRIAGPNTGELFF
many	TRBD2	TRBV5-1	TRBJ2-7	TGCGCCAGCAGCGTTGTTGGTGGACTAGCGGGAGCAAGTGAGCAGTACTTC	CASSVVGGLAGASEQYF
many	TRBD1	TRBV5-8	TRBJ2-7	TGTGCCAGCAGTTTAACAGGGGCCCCCACATACGAGCAGTACTTC	CASSLTGAPTYEQYF
many	.	TRBV7-2	TRBJ2-7	TGTGCCAGCAGCTTAGTCCAGGGTTTGTACGAGCAGTACTTC	CASSLVQGLYEQYF
many	TRBD2	TRBV29-1	TRBJ2-1	TGCAGCGTTGAAGAAGCGGGAGGGGGGGCCAATGAGCAGTTCTTC	CSVEEAGGGANEQFF
many	.	TRBV14	TRBJ1-1	TGTGCCAGCAGCATCCGGCGGGACTCTGAAGCTTTCTTT	CASSIRRDSEAFF
many	TRBD2	TRBV5-6	TRBJ2-2	TGTGCCAGCAGCTTGGGGGCTAGCGGTTCATACACCGGGGAGCTGTTTTTT	CASSLGASGSYTGELFF
many	.	TRBV7-3	TRBJ2-2	TGTGCCAGCAGCCCGTCGGGTGGCGCCGGGGAGCTGTTTTTT	CASSPSGGAGELFF
many	.	TRBV5-8	TRBJ2-5	TGTGCCAGCAGCTTGGATAATGTAGAGACCCAGTACTTC	CASSLDNVETQYF
many	TRBD2	TRBV5-1	TRBJ2-2	TGCGCCAGCAGCTTGACAGCGGGGTCCACCGGGGAGCTGTTTTTT	CASSLTAGSTGELFF
many	TRBD2	TRBV10-3	TRBJ2-5	TGTGCCATCAGTGAGTCCCTAGCGGGAGGGCCTGGGGAGACCCAGTACTTC	CAISESLAGGPGETQYF
many	TRBD1	TRBV6-5	TRBJ2-2	TGTGCCACCCAGGACAGGGCGAACACCGGGGAGCTGTTTTTT	CATQDRANTGELFF
many	.	TRBV2	TRBJ2-7	TGTGCCATATGGAGGGGACGGTACGAGCAGTACTTC	CAIWRGRYEQYF
many	.	TRBV7-6	TRBJ2-7	TGTGCCAGCAGCTTAGAGGGACTCGCCTACGAGCAGTACTTC	CASSLEGLAYEQYF
many	.	TRBV6-1	TRBJ2-7	TGTGCCATTGTAGCGACCTACGAGCAGTACTTC	CAIVATYEQYF
many	.	TRBV6-5	TRBJ1-1	TGTGCCAGCGCGCAGGGCCTGAACACTGAAGCTTTCTTT	CASAQGLNTEAFF
many	TRBD2	TRBV4-3	TRBJ2-3	TGCGCCAGCAGCCGGTCTAGCGGGGGGGCGGCAGATACGCAGTATTTT	CASSRSSGGAADTQYF
many	.	TRBV10-3	TRBJ2-5	TGTGCCATCAGTGAGAAGGGAGGAGAGACCCAGTACTTC	CAISEKGGETQYF
few	TRBD1	TRBV7-3	TRBJ2-1	TGTGCCAGCAGCCTACGACAGGGAGCAGGGGGAGAGCAGTTCTTC	CASSLRQGAGGEQFF
many	.	TRBV27	TRBJ2-1	TGTGCCAGCAGTTTATTGGGGGGGGCTTCCTACAATGAGCAGTTCTTC	CASSLLGGASYNEQFF
many	TRBD2	TRBV5-6	TRBJ2-7	TGTGCCAGCAGCTGGGGTTTGGGTAGCGGGAATGCCTACGAGCAGTACTTC	CASSWGLGSGNAYEQYF
many	TRBD1	TRBV7-9	TRBJ1-3	TGTGCCAGCAGGGACGACAGGGTTCGTCTTTCGTCTGGAAACACCATATATTTT	CASRDDRVRLSSGNTIYF
many	.	TRBV27	TRBJ1-5	TGTGCCAGCAGGTTTCGGGGATTAGGCAATCAGCCCCAGCATTTT	CASRFRGLGNQPQHF
many	.	TRBV6-6	TRBJ2-2	TGTGCCAGCAGGGGATCGGGGGGCCGGAACACCGGGGAGCTGTTTTTT	CASRGSGGRNTGELFF
many	TRBD1	TRBV4-3	TRBJ2-7	TGCGCCAGCAGCCAAGGGACAGGGGGCGGCCACGAGCAGTACTTC	CASSQGTGGGHEQYF
many	.	TRBV7-9	TRBJ1-2	TGTGCCATACGACTTATGAGGGTTCCCTATGGCTACACCTTC	CAIRLMRVPYGYTF
.	.	TRBV7-3	TRBJ2-1	TGTGCCAGCAGCTTAAAAATTACCGGGTTCTACAATGAGCAGTTCTTC	CASSLKITGFYNEQFF
many	.	TRBV4-2	TRBJ2-3	TGTGCCAGCAGCCATGGTGAGGGGGGGGATACGCAGTATTTT	CASSHGEGGDTQYF
many	TRBD1	TRBV7-8	TRBJ1-5	TGTGCCAGCAGCTTAGCGCGGGACAGTTATAGCAATCAGCCCCAGCATTTT	CASSLARDSYSNQPQHF
many	.	TRBV10-3	TRBJ2-7	TGTGCCATCAGTGAGTCGATTGCAGGTCCCTACGAGCAGTACTTC	CAISESIAGPYEQYF
many	TRBD1	TRBV10-3	TRBJ2-5	TGTGCCACTACAGGGGGCGCAGACCAAGAGACCCAGTACTTC	CATTGGADQETQYF
many	.	TRBV7-2	TRBJ1-3	TGTGCCAGCAGCTCCCCCCGCGGGGCCGGAAACACCATATATTTT	CASSSPRGAGNTIYF
many	.	TRBV18	TRBJ1-5	TGTGCCAGCTCACTCTCTGACAACCCAAATCAGCCCCAGCATTTT	CASSLSDNPNQPQHF
.	TRBD2	TRBV9	TRBJ2-1	TGTGCCAGCAGCGAAGCTAGCGGGAGCTCGAGATACAATGAGCAGTTCTTC	CASSEASGSSRYNEQFF
many	.	TRBV4-3	TRBJ1-2	TGCGCCAGCAGCCAAGATTGGCGAGGGAGCGGCTATGGCTACACCTTC	CASSQDWRGSGYGYTF
many	.	TRBV29-1	TRBJ1-1	TGCAGCGTTGAAGTGGCACAAGAAGCTTTCTTT	CSVEVAQEAFF
many	TRBD2	TRBV19	TRBJ2-3	TGTGCCAGTAGGCCGGGACTAGCGTATGATACGCAGTATTTT	CASRPGLAYDTQYF